These 18 T cell receptor beta chains originate from one sample sequenced in a study of blood T cell repertoires in COVID-19. Sequencing used immunoSEQ multiplex PCR; TCRdb keeps in-frame clones, though not all of them. The sample has 100,000 to 120,000 clones, 85% seen once. The sequencing input was peripheral blood. These receptor sequences come from a human donor in a cohort sampled during active COVID-19.

The V gene is TRBV28, the J gene TRBJ1-4; no reliable D call. The V gene's germline CDR1 is MDHEN and CDR2 SYDVKM. The CDR3 has 12 amino acids. V lost 4 bases and J 7 bases, leaving 7 bases between the germline ends. The CDR3 DNA sequence: TGTGCCAGCAGTTCAACACCTGAAAAACTGTTTTTT. Amino acids: CASSSTPEKLFF. Full variable domain (missing parts from reference TRBV28 and TRBJ1-4): DVKVTQSSRYLVKRTGEKVFLECVQDMDHENMFWYRQDPGLGLRLIYFSYDVKMKEKGDIPEGYSVSREKKERFSLILESASTNQTSMYLCASSSTPEKLFFGSGTQLSVL.

This rearrangement joins TRBV3-1 (or the pseudogene TRBV3-2) to TRBJ2-5, with TRBD2 matching over 8 bases. This CDR3 comprises 13 residues. Germline CDR1 is LGHDT and CDR2 is YNNKEL (reference sequence). V lost 2 bases, J lost 9 bases, and 5 bases stayed unmatched. In nucleotides, the CDR3 is TGTGCCAGCAGCCAAAAACTAGCGGTGTCCCAGTACTTC. As protein: CASSQKLAVSQYF.

The V gene is TRBV19, the J gene TRBJ2-1, with D possibly being TRBD1 (6 bases). Germline V CDR1 and CDR2: LNHDA, SQIVND (reference sequence). V lost 2 bases and J 3 bases, leaving 14 bases between the germline ends. This CDR3 comprises 16 residues. CDR3 DNA: TGTGCCAGTAGTATACACAGGGAGTTTAGCTACAATGAGCAGTTCTTC. It codes for CASSIHREFSYNEQFF.

CDR3 nucleotides: TGTGCCACCAACCGGGGGATTGATAGCAATCAGCCCCAGCATTTT. Translated, it gives CATNRGIDSNQPQHF. This chain links TRBV24-1 with TRBJ1-5, with D tentatively TRBD1 (5 bases). V was clipped by 8 bases and J by 0 bases, with 13 bases between them. The CDR3 spans 15 residues. Germline CDR1 reads KGHDR; CDR2 reads SFDVKD.

The V gene is TRBV21-1, the J gene TRBJ2-2; the table's D call, TRBD2, has no DNA check behind it. TRBV21-1 is a pseudogene segment. This CDR3 contains 18 residues. The CDR3 sequence is CASSKAGVTPVNTGELFF. In DNA, the CDR3 is TGTGCCAGCAGCAAAGCGGGAGTTACGCCAGTGAACACCGGGGAGCTGTTTTTT.

J is TRBJ2-7 and V is TRBV29-1, with 13 nucleotides matching TRBD2. With V trimmed by 7 bases and J by 7 bases, 13 bases remained unmatched. The CDR3 sequence is 15 residues long. Germline lookup yields CDR1 SQVTM and CDR2 ANQGSEA. The CDR3 loop is CSARTSGGPLGEQYF. CDR3 in DNA: TGCAGCGCCAGGACTAGCGGGGGCCCCCTGGGGGAGCAGTACTTC.

The V call is TRBV3-1 (or the pseudogene TRBV3-2), the J call TRBJ1-2; a weak D match, TRBD1 (6 bases). Trimming took off 1 base at V and 5 bases at J, with 11 bases between the two ends. This CDR3 is 14 amino acids long. In germline, CDR1 is LGHDT, CDR2 YNNKEL (reference sequence). The CDR3 region is CASSQAGTNYGYTF. The CDR3 DNA reads TGTGCCAGCAGCCAAGCTGGGACAAATTATGGCTACACCTTC.

V gene TRBV5-1 combines with J gene TRBJ1-4; D unresolved. This CDR3 comprises 17 residues. Germline-derived CDR1 and CDR2 are SGHRS and YFSETQ. Trimming shortened V by 0 bases and J by 0 bases, and 12 bases separated the two germline ends. The CDR3 spells CASSLGPTGATNEKLFF. CDR3 DNA sequence: TGCGCCAGCAGCTTGGGACCCACCGGAGCAACTAATGAAAAACTGTTTTTT.

This clone has more than one count but fewer than ten. The V and J genes are TRBV11-2 and TRBJ2-1; maybe TRBD2 (7 bases). CDR3 length: 14 amino acids. Per germline, CDR1 SGHAT and CDR2 FQNNGV. The ends were cut back, 1 base at V and 10 bases at J, with 14 bases in the middle. The CDR3 bases are TGTGCCAGCAGCTTAGGCGGGGGCCGGGTGGAGCAGTTCTTC. It translates to CASSLGGGRVEQFF. The variable domain in full, with the rest retrieved from reference TRBV11-2 and TRBJ2-1, is EAGVAQSPRYKIIEKRQSVAFWCNPISGHATLYWYQQILGQGPKLLIQFQNNGVVDDSQLPKDRFSAERLKGVDSTLKIQPAKLEDSAVYLCASSLGGGRVEQFFGPGTRLTVL.

This chain connects TRBV5-1 to TRBJ2-1; the match to TRBD2 covers 8 bases. CDR1 is SGHRS, CDR2 YFSETQ, per germline. This CDR3 region has 14 residues. Unmatched junction bases numbered 7, after V lost 4 bases and J lost 7 bases. CDR3 nucleotides: TGCGCCAGCAGCGCCGGGGGGGAAGTAAATGAGCAGTTCTTC. It yields the protein CASSAGGEVNEQFF.

The DNA for the CDR3 is TGTGCCAGCAGCCCTAACTTCAATAGCAATCAGCCCCAGCATTTT. Protein: CASSPNFNSNQPQHF. The V gene is TRBV7-2, the J gene TRBJ1-5; D not resolved. V was trimmed by 5 bases and J by 0 bases, leaving 11 bases between them. Germline CDR1 is SGHTA and CDR2 is FQGNSA. The CDR3 loop spans 15 amino acids.

The chain has TRBV11-3 and TRBJ2-1; perhaps TRBD1 as D (6 bases). CDR3 size: 18 residues. The ends were cut back, 1 base at V and 5 bases at J, with 21 bases in the middle. Germline V gene data show CDR1 as SGHNT and CDR2 as YENEEA. The CDR3 DNA sequence: TGTGCCAGCAGCTTAGGTAGCCGAGGCAGGGGAATAGACAATGAGCAGTTCTTC. Encoded protein: CASSLGSRGRGIDNEQFF.

The rearrangement uses TRBV27 and TRBJ1-3; D remains ambiguous. The germline V and J ends were trimmed by 5 bases and 3 bases, with 11 bases remaining between them. CDR3 length: 14 residues. Germline CDR1 is MNHEY and CDR2 is SMNVEV (reference sequence). The CDR3 protein is CASSQRVDGNTIYF. Here the CDR3 DNA reads TGTGCCAGCAGTCAGAGGGTGGATGGAAACACCATATATTTT.

The chain is built from TRBV4-3 and TRBJ1-2, with D perhaps TRBD1 (6 bases). The CDR3 runs 14 residues. Trimming cost V 0 bases and J 8 bases, with 13 bases left between them. Per the germline V gene, CDR1 is LGHNA and CDR2 is YSLEER. CDR3 residues: CASSQDRGAGGYTF. CDR3 nucleotide sequence: TGCGCCAGCAGCCAAGATCGGGGGGCGGGGGGCTACACCTTC.

The rearrangement joins TRBV19 to TRBJ1-1; 7 bases align to TRBD1. Germline V gives CDR1 LNHDA, CDR2 SQIVND (reference sequence). This CDR3 is built from 15 residues. Losses at the gene ends were 7 bases for V and 4 bases for J; bases not matched to a gene: 12. The CDR3 coding sequence is TGTGCCAGTAAGGATAGGGGGCATGGCGGCACTGAAGCTTTCTTT. Translation gives CASKDRGHGGTEAFF.

The chain carries TRBV19 and TRBJ1-4, with D maybe TRBD1 (6 bases). V shed 8 bases and J shed 8 bases, with 15 bases lying between them. The CDR3 is 13 amino acids. Germline CDR1 and CDR2: LNHDA and SQIVND (reference sequence). The CDR3 loop is CASRGGFGEKLFF. CDR3 in DNA: TGTGCCAGTCGAGGGGGTTTTGGGGAAAAACTGTTTTTT.

This CDR3 is CASRPVESSNQPQHF. DNA for the CDR3: TGTGCCAGCAGACCTGTGGAGTCTAGCAATCAGCCCCAGCATTTT. This chain uses TRBV6-2 or TRBV6-3 with TRBJ1-5; no clear D gene. Looked up from germline, CDR1 is MNHEY and CDR2 is SVGEGT. V was trimmed by 6 bases and J by 0 bases, leaving 12 bases between them. CDR3 size: 15 residues.

The table lists this clone with a count of one. This chain links TRBV2 with TRBJ2-1, with TRBD1 identical over 7 bases. V shed 4 bases, J shed 5 bases, and the junction held 8 bases outside the gene matches. CDR1 SNHLY and CDR2 FYNNEI come from the germline V gene. CDR3 size: 15 residues. This chain's CDR3 is CASSGDRRRNNEQFF. CDR3 coding DNA: TGTGCCAGCAGTGGGGACAGACGGCGTAACAATGAGCAGTTCTTC.